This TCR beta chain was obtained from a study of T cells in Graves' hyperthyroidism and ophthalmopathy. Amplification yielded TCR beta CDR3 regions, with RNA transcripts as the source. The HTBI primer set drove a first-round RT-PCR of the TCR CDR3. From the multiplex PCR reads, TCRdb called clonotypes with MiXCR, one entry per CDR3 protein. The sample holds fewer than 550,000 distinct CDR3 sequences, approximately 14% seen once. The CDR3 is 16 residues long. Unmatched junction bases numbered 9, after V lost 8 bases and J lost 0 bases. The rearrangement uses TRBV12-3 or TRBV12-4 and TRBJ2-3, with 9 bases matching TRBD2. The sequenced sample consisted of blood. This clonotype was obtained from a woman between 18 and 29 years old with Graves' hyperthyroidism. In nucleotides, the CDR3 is TGTGCCAGCCGGGACGTAGCGGGGGTGAGCACAGATACGCAGTATTTT. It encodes CASRDVAGVSTDTQYF.